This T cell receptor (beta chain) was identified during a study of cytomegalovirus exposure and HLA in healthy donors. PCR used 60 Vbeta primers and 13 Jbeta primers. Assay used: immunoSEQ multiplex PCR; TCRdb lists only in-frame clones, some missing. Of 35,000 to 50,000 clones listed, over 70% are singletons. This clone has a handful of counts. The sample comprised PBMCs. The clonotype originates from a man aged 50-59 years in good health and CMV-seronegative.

CDR3 nucleotide sequence: TGTGCCAGCAAAATGACAGGGGATGCCAACGTCCTGACTTTC. Protein product: CASKMTGDANVLTF. V gene TRBV2 combines with J gene TRBJ2-6; 8 bases map to TRBD1. Per germline, CDR1 SNHLY and CDR2 FYNNEI. The ends lost 7 bases at V and 7 bases at J; junction bases unmatched: 6. CDR3 length: 14 amino acids.